A selection of T cell receptor beta chains follows, all from one sample in a study of shared clonotypes between healthy human individuals. Assay used: immunoSEQ multiplex PCR; TCRdb lists only in-frame clones, some missing. The sample includes 400,000 to 600,000 clones, around 96% of them seen just once. Source material: naive CD4+ T cells sorted from blood. The receptors stem from a woman aged 25 to 39 in good health. CDR3s include the opening cysteine and the closing phenylalanine or tryptophan. A D gene is named only where the DNA matches it firmly. Clone size is given for some rows only: seen once, a few or many times, or a class if the clone is expanded.

D gene	V gene	J gene	clone size	CDR3 DNA	CDR3 protein
TRBD1	TRBV27	TRBJ1-1	NA	TGTGCCAGCAGAGGACAGGGGGCGCGTGCTTTCTTT	CASRGQGARAFF
TRBD2	TRBV2	TRBJ2-7	NA	TGTGCCAGCAGTGAGGGGACTAGCGGGATATACGAGCAGTACTTC	CASSEGTSGIYEQYF
TRBD1	TRBV5-6	TRBJ2-5	NA	TGTGCCAGCAGCTTCGAAGGGACAGGGGAGACCCAGTACTTC	CASSFEGTGETQYF
TRBD2	TRBV9	TRBJ2-1	NA	TGTGCCAGCAGCGGCACTAGCGGCTCCTACAATGAGCAGTTCTTC	CASSGTSGSYNEQFF
NA	TRBV7-6	TRBJ1-1	NA	TGTGCCAGCAGCTTGCTTATGAACACTGAAGCTTTCTTT	CASSLLMNTEAFF
TRBD1	TRBV12-5	TRBJ2-5	NA	TGTGCTAGTGGTTTGTCTCCGGGACAGGTGGGCAGCCAAGAGACCCAGTACTTC	CASGLSPGQVGSQETQYF
NA	TRBV5-1	TRBJ2-3	NA	TGCGCCAGCAGCTTGGTTCGAGGTAGCGTCCCAAGCACAGATACGCAGTATTTT	CASSLVRGSVPSTDTQYF
TRBD2	TRBV28	TRBJ2-7	NA	TGTGCCAGCAGTAAGCCGGGACTAGATACCTACGAGCAGTACTTC	CASSKPGLDTYEQYF
NA	TRBV11-3	TRBJ2-5	NA	TGTGCCAGCAGTCGGGGCCGCGGCAGGGTGGGAGAGACCCAGTACTTC	CASSRGRGRVGETQYF
TRBD2	TRBV2	TRBJ2-3	NA	TGTGCCAGCAGTGAAAGGCTAGCGGGTGTGACAGATACGCAGTATTTT	CASSERLAGVTDTQYF
NA	TRBV6-5	TRBJ2-7	NA	TGTGCCAGCAGTTACAGGGATCGTGGGTACGAGCAGTACTTC	CASSYRDRGYEQYF
NA	TRBV30	TRBJ2-5	NA	TGTGCCTGGAGCCCTCCCCTGGGGAAAGAGACCCAGTACTTC	CAWSPPLGKETQYF
NA	TRBV19	TRBJ2-7	NA	TGTGCCAGTAGTATGAGGGACGGACTCTACGAGCAGTACTTC	CASSMRDGLYEQYF
NA	TRBV28	TRBJ1-2	NA	TGTGCCAGCAGTTTAGGACACTATGGCTACACCTTC	CASSLGHYGYTF
NA	TRBV2	TRBJ1-1	few	TGTGCCATCACGGAGACAGAGAACACTGAAGCTTTCTTT	CAITETENTEAFF
TRBD1	TRBV5-4	TRBJ1-4	NA	TGTGCCAGCAGCGATAAACAGGGGGCGGATGAAAAACTGTTTTTT	CASSDKQGADEKLFF
NA	TRBV5-1	TRBJ2-7	NA	TGCGCCAGCAGCTTGATCCCCTACGAGCAGTACTTC	CASSLIPYEQYF
TRBD1	TRBV28	TRBJ2-5	NA	TGTGCCACCCAGGGGGCCAGGGAGACCCAGTACTTC	CATQGARETQYF
TRBD1	TRBV6-5	TRBJ2-7	NA	TGTGCCAGCAGTTACTCAGGGGACAGGGATTACGAGCAGTACTTC	CASSYSGDRDYEQYF
NA	TRBV2	TRBJ2-3	NA	TGTGCCAGCAGTGATACGCAGTATTTT	CASSDTQYF
TRBD2	TRBV7-9	TRBJ2-7	NA	TGTGCCAGCAGCTTCCTAGCGGTCGAGCAGTACTTC	CASSFLAVEQYF
NA	TRBV6-6	TRBJ2-3	NA	TGTGCCAGCAGTACTCTCTCTAGCGCCCGCACAGATACGCAGTATTTT	CASSTLSSARTDTQYF
NA	TRBV28	TRBJ2-5	NA	TGTGCCAGCAGTTTATGGGGCGGAGAGACCCAGTACTTC	CASSLWGGETQYF
NA	TRBV28	TRBJ2-1	NA	TGTGCCAGCATTACAGGGGGCGCGGATAGCGGGAGAGGGCATGAGCAGTTCTTC	CASITGGADSGRGHEQFF
TRBD2	TRBV28	TRBJ2-1	NA	TGTGCCAGCAGTTTCCTAAAAGGACTAGCGGGAGACATTGGCAATGAGCAGTTCTTC	CASSFLKGLAGDIGNEQFF
TRBD2	TRBV30	TRBJ2-7	NA	TGTGCCTGGATCCGGACTAGCGGGAGGGCCTACGAGCAGTACTTC	CAWIRTSGRAYEQYF
NA	TRBV5-8	TRBJ2-3	NA	TGTGCCAGCAGTCCGGCCCCCCACACAGATACGCAGTATTTT	CASSPAPHTDTQYF
TRBD2	TRBV9	TRBJ2-1	NA	TGTGCCAGCAGCGTAGCCCCGGGAGGGCTAAACAATGAGCAGTTCTTC	CASSVAPGGLNNEQFF
NA	TRBV5-1	TRBJ2-3	NA	TGCGCCAGCAGCTTGATGGGACCGACAGATACGCAGTATTTT	CASSLMGPTDTQYF
TRBD2	TRBV7-8	TRBJ2-3	NA	TGTGCCAGCAGCCCGACTAGCGGGATAACAGATACGCAGTATTTT	CASSPTSGITDTQYF
NA	TRBV6-1	TRBJ2-7	NA	TGTGCCAGCAGTGAAGCGTCAGTCTGGGTTGGCTCCTACGAGCAGTACTTC	CASSEASVWVGSYEQYF
TRBD2	TRBV5-1	TRBJ2-7	NA	TGCGCCAGCAGCACCGTAGCGGGAGGAAAATTCGAGCAGTACTTC	CASSTVAGGKFEQYF
NA	TRBV28	TRBJ1-1	NA	TGTGCCAGCAGTTTAAATCGGGGATGGATCACTGAAGCTTTCTTT	CASSLNRGWITEAFF
NA	TRBV5-1	TRBJ2-4	NA	TGCGCCAGCAGCCCCCGTCCGGAATCCCGTTGGAAAAACATTCAGTACTTC	CASSPRPESRWKNIQYF
NA	TRBV19	TRBJ1-2	NA	TGTGCCACCACCGGGACAAGCTATGGCTACACCTTC	CATTGTSYGYTF
TRBD2	TRBV6-4	TRBJ2-7	NA	TGTGCCAGCAGTGACGCTTCACTAGCGGAGTCCCCCTACGAGCAGTACTTC	CASSDASLAESPYEQYF
TRBD2	TRBV23-1	TRBJ2-7	NA	TGCGCCAGCACTGACCGGGGACTAGCGTACACCTACGAGCAGTACTTC	CASTDRGLAYTYEQYF
NA	TRBV30	TRBJ2-1	few	TGTGCCTGGAGTGTCTACAATGAGCAGTTCTTC	CAWSVYNEQFF
TRBD1	TRBV4-1	TRBJ1-3	NA	TGCGCCAGCAGCCAGCCCCCTTTCGGGACAGGGGGGATCGGAGGAAACACCATATATTTT	CASSQPPFGTGGIGGNTIYF
NA	TRBV6-5	TRBJ2-3	NA	TGTGCCAGCAGTTTGCCGGGAGCGCCGACAGATACGCAGTATTTT	CASSLPGAPTDTQYF
TRBD2	TRBV7-3	TRBJ2-6	NA	TGTGCCAGCAGCTTAAGGGGGACTAGCGGGAATACTGGGGCCAACGTCCTGACTTTC	CASSLRGTSGNTGANVLTF
TRBD1	TRBV19	TRBJ1-5	NA	TGTGCCAGTAGTGGTAACAGGGGGGGAAGCAATCAGCCCCAGCATTTT	CASSGNRGGSNQPQHF
TRBD2	TRBV13	TRBJ2-7	NA	TGTGCCAGCAACAGAGTTAGTAGCGGGACCTACGAGCAGTACTTC	CASNRVSSGTYEQYF
NA	TRBV7-9	TRBJ1-3	NA	TGTGCCAGCAGCTTAGCGGACACCATATATTTT	CASSLADTIYF
TRBD2	TRBV6-1	TRBJ2-7	NA	TGTGCCAGCAGCGACCTAGCGGGAGTGGGTGAGCAGTACTTC	CASSDLAGVGEQYF
NA	TRBV4-1	TRBJ2-7	NA	TGCGCCAGCAGCCAAGAGCGAGCGGGTCTACACTACGAGCAGTACTTC	CASSQERAGLHYEQYF
TRBD1	TRBV28	TRBJ1-1	NA	TGTGCCAGCAGTCCATCGGGAACAGGGGGGAGGAGGGCTTTCTTT	CASSPSGTGGRRAFF
NA	TRBV4-1	TRBJ2-7	once	TGCGCCAGCAGCCAAGGAGATGGGGGCCCCTACGAGCAGTACTTC	CASSQGDGGPYEQYF
NA	TRBV9	TRBJ2-3	NA	TGTGCCAGCAGCCGGGCCGGGGATACGCAGTATTTT	CASSRAGDTQYF
TRBD1	TRBV19	TRBJ2-1	NA	TGTGCCAGTAGTCGGAGACAGGGGGGAAATGAGCAGTTCTTC	CASSRRQGGNEQFF
NA	TRBV20-1	TRBJ1-1	NA	TGCAGTGCCACAGCCAACACTGAAGCTTTCTTT	CSATANTEAFF
TRBD1	TRBV5-1	TRBJ2-7	NA	TGCGCCAGCAGCCCCCGGGACAGGGTCACCTACGAGCAGTACTTC	CASSPRDRVTYEQYF
TRBD1	TRBV4-1	TRBJ1-2	NA	TGCGCCAGCAGCCAAGGACAGGGAACTAACTATGGCTACACCTTC	CASSQGQGTNYGYTF
TRBD1	TRBV4-1	TRBJ1-3	NA	TGCGCCAGCAGCAAAGACCCTAGTACAGGGGTCGTCTCTGGAAACACCATATATTTT	CASSKDPSTGVVSGNTIYF
NA	TRBV11-3	TRBJ2-7	NA	TGTGCCAGCAGCGTGGGACCGCCGTACGAGCAGTACTTC	CASSVGPPYEQYF
NA	TRBV19	TRBJ1-1	NA	TGTGCCAGTAGTATCGTGCCAGAGTACACTGAAGCTTTCTTT	CASSIVPEYTEAFF